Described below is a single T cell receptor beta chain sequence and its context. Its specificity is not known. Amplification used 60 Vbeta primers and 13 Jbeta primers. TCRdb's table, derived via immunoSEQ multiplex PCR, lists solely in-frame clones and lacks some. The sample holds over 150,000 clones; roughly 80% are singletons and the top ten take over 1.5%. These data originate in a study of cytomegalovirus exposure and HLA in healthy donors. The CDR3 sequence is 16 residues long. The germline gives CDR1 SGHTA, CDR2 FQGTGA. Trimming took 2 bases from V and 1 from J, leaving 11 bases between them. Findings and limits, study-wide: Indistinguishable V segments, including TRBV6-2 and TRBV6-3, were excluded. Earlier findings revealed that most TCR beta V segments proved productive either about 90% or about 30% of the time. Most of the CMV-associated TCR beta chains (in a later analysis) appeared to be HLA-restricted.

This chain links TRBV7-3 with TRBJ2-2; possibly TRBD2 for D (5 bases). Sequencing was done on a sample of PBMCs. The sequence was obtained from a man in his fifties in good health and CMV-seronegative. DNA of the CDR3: TGTGCCAGCAGCTTAGAGCGGAATAGGAACACCGGGGAGCTGTTTTTT. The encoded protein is CASSLERNRNTGELFF.